This TCR beta chain is from a study of blood T cell repertoires in COVID-19. Study information: From T cells, B-cell-depleted T cells, or PBMCs came the material, which was cDNA or gDNA.

All enrollees were roughly 18 to 90 years old and from fewer than 30 US areas. Self-reported history from a screening survey and questionnaire set each donor's cohort. The protocol was immunoSEQ multiplex PCR, while the TCRdb copy is restricted to in-frame clones and leaves out a portion. The repertoire holds 360,000 or so clones, with about 88% as singletons. In its sample, this clone was seen many times. The same CDR3 arises from other DNA sequences in this sample as well. The receptor was derived from a woman aged 25-40 years who had recovered from COVID-19. Sequencing was done on a sample of PBMCs or T cells enriched from blood (not recorded which).

The CDR3 sequence: CASSLGTGNQPQHF. In DNA form, the CDR3 reads TGTGCCAGCAGCTTGGGGACAGGCAATCAGCCCCAGCATTTT. The chain has TRBV7-9 and TRBJ1-5; 7 nucleotides align to TRBD1. The CDR3 contains 14 residues. Trimming cost V 3 bases and J 2 bases; bases outside gene matches: 1. Per the germline V gene, CDR1 is SEHNR and CDR2 is FQNEAQ (reference sequence).